This T cell receptor beta chain originates from a study of T cells after yellow fever vaccination. TCRdb recomputed calls from the 5' RACE reads with MiXCR, one row per CDR3 protein. This repertoire shows 55,000 to 70,000 distinct CDR3 sequences, about 6% found once; its top ten account for 30% to 45%. V trimming: 9 bases; J trimming: 7 bases; junction bases outside the gene matches: 8. Germline assignment: CDR1 LNHDA and CDR2 SQIVND (reference sequence). This CDR3 is built from 14 residues. The chain links TRBV19 to TRBJ1-6; 8 bases align to TRBD1. The clonotype comes from a man between 18 and 29 years old who received the YFV17D yellow fever vaccine. Material: CD8+ T cells sorted from PBMCs, obtained about 49 days after the first yellow fever vaccination. CDR3 bases: TGTGCCAGCCGAATCACAGGGGGGAATTCACCCCTCCACTTT. This sequence encodes CASRITGGNSPLHF.